These T cell receptor beta chains were read from a single sample in a study of technical replicates of blood from a handful of donors. Libraries were prepared by immunoSEQ multiplex PCR; TCRdb keeps only in-frame clonotypes and omits some of them. Of about 91,000 clones detected, about 90% appear once; the ten largest clones hold approximately 0.3%. Sequenced sample: T cells isolated from PBMCs. These TCRs come from a human donor in good health. Each CDR3 is given with its conserved first and last residue.

j_call | v_call | cdr3_aa
TRBJ1-4 | TRBV7-9 | CASSSGRTALFDEKLFF
TRBJ2-3 | TRBV7-9 | CASRITKDTQYF
TRBJ2-7 | TRBV7-9 | CASSPARGAGASYEQYF
TRBJ1-2 | TRBV7-9 | CASSPGGADGYTF
TRBJ2-7 | TRBV9 | CASSVGSGGGFYEQYF
TRBJ1-4 | TRBV30 | CAWSPSSNEKLFF
TRBJ1-2 | TRBV6-6 | CASSTRTGYGYTF
TRBJ1-5 | TRBV21-1 | CASSKGAGARTIGHQPQHF
TRBJ2-7 | TRBV5-8 | CASSFRSTSRGEQYF
TRBJ2-7 | TRBV6-1 | CASSALRGGYYEQYF
TRBJ1-2 | TRBV11-2 | CASSSPDIYGYTF
TRBJ2-5 | TRBV5-4 | CASSLGRGARETQYF
TRBJ2-2 | TRBV7-8 | CASRPWTSLRTAGELFF
TRBJ2-7 | TRBV6-6 | CASTGGLTYEQYF
TRBJ2-3 | TRBV28 | CASSLVGDTDTQYF
TRBJ2-7 | TRBV7-9 | CASSRPGGSYEQYF
TRBJ2-2 | TRBV7-8 | CASNHKQNTGELFF
TRBJ2-1 | TRBV27 | CASSPMGWASESSYNEQFF
TRBJ2-1 | TRBV4-1 | CASSQDRSSVHNEQFF
TRBJ1-5 | TRBV5-1 | CASSYNRVSNQPQHF
TRBJ2-1 | TRBV19 | CASAGESGSYNEQFF
TRBJ2-7 | TRBV5-1 | CASTRSGGSYEQYF
TRBJ1-5 | TRBV19 | CASSALLGGGQPQHF
TRBJ1-1 | TRBV10-1 | CASRGQGNTEAFF
TRBJ2-7 | TRBV4-2 | CASSQEPGRGRYYEQYF
TRBJ2-2 | TRBV29-1 | CSVGTANTGELFF
TRBJ1-1 | TRBV5-1 | CASSLEGPGTEAFF
TRBJ2-7 | TRBV6-5 | CASSYLHEQYF
TRBJ2-2 | TRBV5-4 | CASSSGTGETGELFF
TRBJ2-7 | TRBV5-1 | CASSLRYAGYEQYF
TRBJ2-1 | TRBV4-1 | CASSQVQDSYNEQFF
TRBJ2-2 | TRBV15 | CATSRRASVANTGELFF
TRBJ2-3 | TRBV6-5 | CASSSHIGGRDTQYF